This T cell receptor beta chain was documented in a study of T cells in Graves' hyperthyroidism and ophthalmopathy. For the study at large: Sampling of peripheral blood happened at initial diagnosis, prior to any treatment. Study outcomes and limitations: Separating ophthalmopathy from stable hyperthyroidism was achieved by a 13 V-J model.

The J segment lost 2 bases and the V segment lost 5 bases, leaving 5 bases of the junction unmatched. Germline V gives CDR1 SGHVS, CDR2 FQNEAQ. The CDR3 covers 14 residues. This clonotype has a count of ten or more. Its antigen is currently unknown. Amplified TCR beta CDR3 regions derived from RNA transcripts. First-round RT-PCR of the TCR CDR3 relied on the HTBI primer set. In TCRdb, the multiplex PCR reads were re-called with MiXCR into one record per CDR3 protein. The table lists 360,000 or so distinct CDR3 sequences, 15% of them singletons. Ophthalmopathy patients all had a Clinical Activity Score of at least 3, a NOSPECS grade of at least 4 and disease under 3 months old.

The gene calls are TRBV7-8 and TRBJ2-7, with TRBD1 matching 8 bases. The clonotype originates from an older woman with Graves' ophthalmopathy. Sequenced material: blood. CDR3 nucleotide sequence: TGTGCCAGCAGCCCGGGACAGGCGACCTACGAGCAGTACTTC. This encodes CASSPGQATYEQYF.